This TCR beta chain is drawn from a study of beta chain features in type 1 diabetes. As to this clone: Its specificity is not known.

Isolated RNA was reverse transcribed in full, so expressed TCRB transcripts were sequenced. The repertoire was sequenced with immunoSEQ multiplex PCR; TCRdb's copy has only in-frame clones and lacks some. Of about 340,000 clones listed, roughly 13% were seen once; the top ten hold 0.013% to 0.015%. General study results and limits: For patients and controls alike, PCR might favor shorter templates to the same degree. Lower insertion and higher deletion counts appeared at VDJ junctions in type 1 diabetes patients. TCRB CDR3 length was moderately but significantly reduced in all four CD4+ subsets of Type 1 diabetes patients. A cDNA-based sequencing approach could over-represent cells with high TCR expression.

The CDR3 sequence is 14 residues long. Germline V lookup: CDR1 SGHTA, CDR2 FQGNSA. Trimming removed 3 bases at V and 5 bases at J, with 13 bases between. The specimen sequenced was naive CD4+ T cells from blood. The clonotype was recovered from a woman aged 18-30 years with type 1 diabetes. The gene calls are TRBV7-2 and TRBJ1-1; D may be TRBD1 (6 bases). CDR3: CASSFTGQGTEAFF. The CDR3 nucleotides read TGTGCCAGCAGCTTTACAGGGCAGGGAACTGAAGCTTTCTTT.